Listed here are 13 T cell receptor beta chains from one sample, sequenced in a study of T-cell memory formation after mild COVID-19. Using its own MiXCR run on the 5' RACE reads, TCRdb lists one record per CDR3 protein. Here the sample spans roughly 600,000 distinct CDR3 sequences, about a sixth being singletons. Sequences were obtained from PBMCs or a T cell subset sorted from them (not recorded which). All receptors derive from an adult woman who had mild COVID-19 (a few samples of this study predate the infection). Cell type and time point are not known.

This clonotype has only a few counts. The gene calls are TRBV3-1 and TRBJ1-2; a weak D match, TRBD1 (6 bases). Germline values: CDR1 LGHDT, CDR2 YNNKEL (reference sequence). The CDR3 has 16 residues. Trimming pared 1 base from V and 3 bases from J, leaving 15 bases between. CDR3 DNA: TGTGCCAGCAGCCAAGGAAGCATACAGGGTCACTATGGCTACACCTTC. This gives the protein CASSQGSIQGHYGYTF.

This sequence joins TRBV20-1 and TRBJ2-5, with 9 bases that match TRBD2. The V and J ends lost 3 bases and 5 bases, in that order; junction bases with no gene match: 13. Germline V lookup: CDR1 DFQATT, CDR2 SNEGSKA (reference sequence). The CDR3 runs 16 residues. CDR3 nucleotide sequence: TGCAGTGCTAGGTCGGACGGGTGGGGACTAGCTGAGACCCAGTACTTC. Protein product: CSARSDGWGLAETQYF.

The V gene is TRBV15, the J gene TRBJ1-1, with unresolved D. This CDR3 has 15 residues. Between the trimmed V and J ends, which lost 0 bases and 1 base, there was a span of 9 bases. Germline lookup yields CDR1 LNHNV and CDR2 YYDKDF (reference sequence). CDR3 sequence: CATSRDSGGNTEAFF. In DNA form, the CDR3 reads TGTGCCACCAGCAGAGATAGTGGCGGGAACACTGAAGCTTTCTTT.

A few counts support this clonotype. J is TRBJ2-1 and V is TRBV7-2; 9 positions match TRBD2. The V gene's germline CDR1 is SGHTA and CDR2 FQGNSA. V was pared by 4 bases and J by 12 bases, with 4 bases of the junction left unmatched. CDR3 length: 12 amino acids. The CDR3 DNA sequence: TGTGCCAGCAGCTCAACGGGACTAGCGCAGTTCTTC. This sequence encodes CASSSTGLAQFF.

This clonotype was picked up a small number of times. The chain is built from TRBV20-1 and TRBJ1-5; 10 bases agree with TRBD1. Germline CDR1 and CDR2: DFQATT and SNEGSKA (reference sequence). This CDR3 comprises 13 residues. V dropped 6 bases and J dropped 6; count of bases not matched to a gene: 5. CDR3 DNA: TGCAGTGCCTCGGGACAGGGGTTTCAGCCCCAGCATTTT. This sequence encodes CSASGQGFQPQHF.

This clonotype was observed a handful of times. V is TRBV7-9 and J is TRBJ2-1; D ambiguous. CDR3 length: 11 residues. V shed 7 bases and J shed 5 bases, with 6 bases lying between them. Germline V gene data show CDR1 as SEHNR and CDR2 as FQNEAQ (reference sequence). Written as DNA, the CDR3 is TGTGCCAGCACCCCCGACAATGAGCAGTTCTTC. It is translated as CASTPDNEQFF. The full variable domain, with the rest looked up from reference TRBV7-9 and TRBJ2-1, is DTGVSQNPRHKITKRGQNVTFRCDPISEHNRLYWYRQTLGQGPEFLTYFQNEAQLEKSRLLSDRFSAERPKGSFSTLEIQRTEQGDSAMYLCASTPDNEQFFGPGTRLTVL.

A word on this clonotype: Compared with germline, one end of the junction differs, possibly owing to a read error. CDR3 in amino acids: CASSSGVDQPQHF. The DNA for the CDR3 is TGTGCTAGCAGCTCAGGGGTGGATCAGCCCCAGCATTTT. The chain employs TRBV7-7 and TRBJ1-5; maybe TRBD1 (6 bases). Germline V CDR1 and CDR2: SSHAT, FNYEAQ (reference sequence). CDR3 length: 13 amino acids. The complete variable domain, with remaining parts taken from reference TRBV7-7 and TRBJ1-5, reads GAGVSQSPRYKVTKRGQDVTLRCDPISSHATLYWYQQALGQGPEFLTYFNYEAQPDKSGLPSDRFSAERPEGSISTLTIQRTEQRDSAMYRCASSSGVDQPQHFGDGTRLSIL.

This clonotype was picked up a small number of times. The rearrangement links TRBV14 to TRBJ2-7; TRBD2 is a possible D gene (6 bases). V was pared by 8 bases and J by 1 base, with 18 bases between. The CDR3 runs to 15 residues. The germline V gene encodes CDR1 SGHDN and CDR2 FVKESK. The CDR3 DNA reads TGTGCCAGCGGAGGGTGGCGGGCTCGATCCTACGAGCAGTACTTC. Translating it yields CASGGWRARSYEQYF.

This clonotype was detected only a few times. The CDR3 bases are TGCAGTGCTAGGACTAGCGGGAGCGAGCAGTACTTC. It specifies CSARTSGSEQYF. The chain has TRBV20-1 and TRBJ2-7, with 12 positions matching TRBD2. The CDR3 is 12 residues long. The junction had 0 bases not matched to a gene; V was cut back by 3 bases and J by 6 bases. Germline V lookup: CDR1 DFQATT, CDR2 SNEGSKA (reference sequence).

The chain has TRBV7-6 and TRBJ2-3, with D perhaps TRBD2 (5 bases). V was pared by 4 bases and J by 4 bases, with 15 bases between. Germline CDR1 reads SGHVS; CDR2 reads FNYEAQ. The CDR3 is made up of 15 amino acids. CDR3 residues: CASSSPRGQADTQYF. DNA of the CDR3: TGTGCCAGCAGCTCCCCCCGCGGGCAGGCAGATACGCAGTATTTT.

J is TRBJ1-1 and V is TRBV7-3; possible D gene TRBD1, 6 bases. The CDR3 runs to 15 residues. CDR1 is SGHTA and CDR2 is FQGTGA in the germline V gene. V lost 5 bases and J 3 bases, leaving 16 bases between the germline ends. The CDR3 region has the DNA TGTGCCAGCAGCCCTTACGCCGGGGGCGACACTGAAGCTTTCTTT. Translating gives CASSPYAGGDTEAFF.

The chain recombines TRBV12-3 or TRBV12-4 with TRBJ2-5; perhaps TRBD1 as D (5 bases). Trimming pared 5 bases from V and 9 bases from J, leaving 19 bases between. This CDR3 comprises 14 residues. The CDR3 protein is CASSTQGFIGSQYF. As DNA, the CDR3 is TGTGCCAGCAGTACTCAGGGTTTTATTGGCTCCCAGTACTTC.

There are many counts of this clonotype. CDR3 nucleotides: TGTGCCAGCAGCTTAAGGCTAGCGGGATACAATGAGCAGTTCTTC. Protein: CASSLRLAGYNEQFF. The V gene is TRBV11-3, the J gene TRBJ2-1; 9 bases line up with TRBD2. V lost 2 bases and J lost 4; bases outside the gene matches: 3. The length of the CDR3 is 15 residues. CDR1 is SGHNT and CDR2 is YENEEA in the germline V gene. The full variable domain, its missing parts supplied by reference TRBV11-3 and TRBJ2-1, is EAGVVQSPRYKIIEKKQPVAFWCNPISGHNTLYWYLQNLGQGPELLIRYENEEAVDDSQLPKDRFSAERLKGVDSTLKIQPAELGDSAVYLCASSLRLAGYNEQFFGPGTRLTVL.